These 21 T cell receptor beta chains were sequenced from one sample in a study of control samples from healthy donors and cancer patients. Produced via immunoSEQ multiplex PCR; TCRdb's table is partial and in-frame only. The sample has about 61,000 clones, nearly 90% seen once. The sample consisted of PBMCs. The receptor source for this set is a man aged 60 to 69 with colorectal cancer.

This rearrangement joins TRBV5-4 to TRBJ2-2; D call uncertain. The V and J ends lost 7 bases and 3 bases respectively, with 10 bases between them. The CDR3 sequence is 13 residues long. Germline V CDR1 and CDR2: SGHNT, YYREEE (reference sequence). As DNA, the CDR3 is TGTGCCAGCCGTGACCGATACACCGGGGAGCTGTTTTTT. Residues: CASRDRYTGELFF.

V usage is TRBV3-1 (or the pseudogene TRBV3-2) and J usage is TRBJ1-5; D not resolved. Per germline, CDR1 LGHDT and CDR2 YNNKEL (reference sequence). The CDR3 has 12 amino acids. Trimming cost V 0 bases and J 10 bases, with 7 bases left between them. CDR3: CASSQDSGPQHF. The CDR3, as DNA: TGTGCCAGCAGCCAAGATTCAGGTCCCCAGCATTTT.

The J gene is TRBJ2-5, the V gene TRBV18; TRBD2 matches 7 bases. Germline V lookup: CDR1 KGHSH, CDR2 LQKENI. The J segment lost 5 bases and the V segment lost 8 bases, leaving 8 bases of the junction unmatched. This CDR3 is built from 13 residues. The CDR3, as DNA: TGTGCCAGCCTTCCGGGACTAAAGGAGACCCAGTACTTC. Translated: CASLPGLKETQYF.

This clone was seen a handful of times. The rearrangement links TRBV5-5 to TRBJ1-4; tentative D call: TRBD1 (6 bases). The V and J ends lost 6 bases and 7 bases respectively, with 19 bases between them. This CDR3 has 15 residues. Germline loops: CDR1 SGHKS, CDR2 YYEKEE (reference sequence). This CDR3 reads CASTPSGGAIEKLFF. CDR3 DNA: TGTGCCAGCACCCCGTCCGGGGGGGCGATTGAAAAACTGTTTTTT.

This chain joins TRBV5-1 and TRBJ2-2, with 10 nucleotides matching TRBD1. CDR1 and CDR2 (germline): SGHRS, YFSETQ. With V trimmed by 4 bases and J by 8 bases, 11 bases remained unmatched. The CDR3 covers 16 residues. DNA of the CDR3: TGCGCCAGCAGCGCGGACAGGGGGGCCGCCTTTGGGGAGCTGTTTTTT. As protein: CASSADRGAAFGELFF. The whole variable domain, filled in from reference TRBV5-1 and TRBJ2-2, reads KAGVTQTPRYLIKTRGQQVTLSCSPISGHRSVSWYQQTPGQGLQFLFEYFSETQRNKGNFPGRFSGRQFSNSRSEMNVSTLELGDSALYLCASSADRGAAFGELFFGEGSRLTVL.

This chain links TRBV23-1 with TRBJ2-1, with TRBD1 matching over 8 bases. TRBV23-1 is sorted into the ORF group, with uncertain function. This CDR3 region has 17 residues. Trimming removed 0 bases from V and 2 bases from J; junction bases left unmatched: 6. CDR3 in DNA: TGCGCCAGCAGTCAATCCACCGGGACAGGCCCCTACAATGAGCAGTTCTTC. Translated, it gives CASSQSTGTGPYNEQFF.

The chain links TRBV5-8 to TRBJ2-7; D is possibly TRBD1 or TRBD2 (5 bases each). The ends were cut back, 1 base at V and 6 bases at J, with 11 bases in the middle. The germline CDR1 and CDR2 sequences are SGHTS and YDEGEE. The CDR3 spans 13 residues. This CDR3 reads CASSLFVRGEQYF. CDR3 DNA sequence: TGTGCCAGCAGCTTGTTTGTGAGGGGCGAGCAGTACTTC.

The CDR3 DNA sequence: TGTGCCAGCAGTGAAGGTGGTTGGGCTTTCGGGGACTACGAGCAGTACTTC. Its protein product is CASSEGGWAFGDYEQYF. The V call is TRBV2, the J call TRBJ2-7; maybe TRBD2 (5 bases). Per the germline V gene, CDR1 is SNHLY and CDR2 is FYNNEI. The CDR3 totals 17 residues. V gave up 1 base and J gave up 3 bases, with 19 bases separating them. The complete variable domain, with remaining parts taken from reference TRBV2 and TRBJ2-7, reads EPEVTQTPSHQVTQMGQEVILRCVPISNHLYFYWYRQILGQKVEFLVSFYNNEISEKSEIFDDQFSVERPDGSNFTLKIRSTKLEDSAMYFCASSEGGWAFGDYEQYFGPGTRLTVT.

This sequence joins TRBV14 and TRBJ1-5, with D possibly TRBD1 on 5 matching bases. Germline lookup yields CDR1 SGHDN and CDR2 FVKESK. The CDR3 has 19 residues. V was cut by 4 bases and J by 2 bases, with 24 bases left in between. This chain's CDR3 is CASSRLGVRGDVGNQPQHF. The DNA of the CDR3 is TGTGCCAGCAGCCGACTAGGGGTTAGGGGAGACGTGGGCAATCAGCCCCAGCATTTT.

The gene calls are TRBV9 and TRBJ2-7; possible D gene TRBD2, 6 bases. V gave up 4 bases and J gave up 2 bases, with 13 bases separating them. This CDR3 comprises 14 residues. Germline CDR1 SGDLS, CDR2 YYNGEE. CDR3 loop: CASSPDGGTYEQYF. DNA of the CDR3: TGTGCCAGCAGCCCAGACGGGGGTACCTACGAGCAGTACTTC.

The CDR3 sequence is CATTRTGEQDTQYF. In DNA form, the CDR3 reads TGTGCAACCACGAGGACAGGAGAACAAGATACGCAGTATTTT. V is TRBV7-2 and J is TRBJ2-3; 7 bases agree with TRBD1. The CDR3 is 14 residues long. Germline lookup yields CDR1 SGHTA and CDR2 FQGNSA. Based on the CDR3 plus reference TRBV7-2 and TRBJ2-3, the full variable domain is GAGVSQSPSNKVTEKGKDVELRCDPISGHTALYWYRQSLGQGLEFLIYFQGNSAPDKSGLPSDRFSAERTGGSVSTLTIQRTQQEDSAVYLCATTRTGEQDTQYFGPGTRLTVL.

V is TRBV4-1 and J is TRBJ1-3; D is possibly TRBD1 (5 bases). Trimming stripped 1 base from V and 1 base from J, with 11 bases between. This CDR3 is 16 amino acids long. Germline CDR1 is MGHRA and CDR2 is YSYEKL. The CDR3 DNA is TGCGCCAGCAGCCAAGCCCAGGGTTTATCTGGAAACACCATATATTTT. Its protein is CASSQAQGLSGNTIYF.

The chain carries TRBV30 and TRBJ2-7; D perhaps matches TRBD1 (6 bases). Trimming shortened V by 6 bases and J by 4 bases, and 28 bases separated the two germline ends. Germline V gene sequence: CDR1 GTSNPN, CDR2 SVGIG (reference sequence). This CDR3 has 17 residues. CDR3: CACLRQEALPGGYEQYF. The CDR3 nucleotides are TGTGCCTGCCTTCGACAGGAGGCCCTCCCAGGCGGTTACGAGCAGTACTTC.

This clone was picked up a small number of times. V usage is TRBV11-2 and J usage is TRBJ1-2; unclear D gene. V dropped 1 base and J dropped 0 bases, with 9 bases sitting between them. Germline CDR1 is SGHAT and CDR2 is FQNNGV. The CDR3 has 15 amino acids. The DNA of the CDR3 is TGTGCCAGCAGCTTAGGTCCCAAGTCTAACTATGGCTACACCTTC. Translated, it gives CASSLGPKSNYGYTF.

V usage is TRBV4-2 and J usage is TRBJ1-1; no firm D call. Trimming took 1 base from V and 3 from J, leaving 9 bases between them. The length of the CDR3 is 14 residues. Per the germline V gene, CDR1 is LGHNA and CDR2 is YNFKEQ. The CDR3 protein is CASSQVRAHTEAFF. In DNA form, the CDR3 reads TGTGCCAGCAGCCAAGTACGGGCGCACACTGAAGCTTTCTTT.

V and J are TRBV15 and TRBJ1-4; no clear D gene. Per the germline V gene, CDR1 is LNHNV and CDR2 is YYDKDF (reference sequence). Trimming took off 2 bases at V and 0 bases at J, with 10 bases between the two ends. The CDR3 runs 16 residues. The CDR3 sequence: CATSRCRTATNEKLFF. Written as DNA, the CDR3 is TGTGCCACCAGCAGATGCCGGACGGCAACTAATGAAAAACTGTTTTTT. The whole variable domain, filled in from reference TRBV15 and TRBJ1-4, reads DAMVIQNPRYQVTQFGKPVTLSCSQTLNHNVMYWYQQKSSQAPKLLFHYYDKDFNNEADTPDNFQSRRPNTSFCFLDIRSPGLGDTAMYLCATSRCRTATNEKLFFGSGTQLSVL.

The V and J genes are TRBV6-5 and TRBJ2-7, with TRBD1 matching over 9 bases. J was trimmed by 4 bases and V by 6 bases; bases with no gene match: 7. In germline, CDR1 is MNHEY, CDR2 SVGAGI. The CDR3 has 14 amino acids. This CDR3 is CASRMGTGLYEQYF. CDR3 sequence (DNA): TGTGCCAGCAGAATGGGGACAGGGCTTTACGAGCAGTACTTC.

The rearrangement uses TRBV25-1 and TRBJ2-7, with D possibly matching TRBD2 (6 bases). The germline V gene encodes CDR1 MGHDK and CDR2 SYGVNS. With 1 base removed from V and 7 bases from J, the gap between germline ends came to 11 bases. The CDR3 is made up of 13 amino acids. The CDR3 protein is CASSEWEDKEQYF. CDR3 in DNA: TGTGCCAGCAGTGAATGGGAGGACAAGGAGCAGTACTTC.

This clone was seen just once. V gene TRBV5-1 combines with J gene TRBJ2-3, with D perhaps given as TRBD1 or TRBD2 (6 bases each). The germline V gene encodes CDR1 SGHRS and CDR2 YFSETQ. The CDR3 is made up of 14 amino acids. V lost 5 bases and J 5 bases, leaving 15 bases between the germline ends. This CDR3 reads CASRGPGAGDTQYF. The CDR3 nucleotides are TGCGCCAGCAGGGGTCCGGGGGCGGGAGATACGCAGTATTTT.

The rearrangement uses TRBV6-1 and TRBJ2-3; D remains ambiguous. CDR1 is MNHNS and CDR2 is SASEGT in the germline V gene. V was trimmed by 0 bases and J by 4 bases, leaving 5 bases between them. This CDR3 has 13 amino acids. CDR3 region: CASSEAGPDTQYF. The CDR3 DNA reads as TGTGCCAGCAGTGAAGCAGGGCCAGATACGCAGTATTTT.

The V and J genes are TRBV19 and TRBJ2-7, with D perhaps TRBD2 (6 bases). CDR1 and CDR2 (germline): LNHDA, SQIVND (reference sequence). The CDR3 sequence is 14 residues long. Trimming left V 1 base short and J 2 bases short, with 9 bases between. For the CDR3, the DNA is TGTGCCAGTAGTATAGGCGGGGAAACCTACGAGCAGTACTTC. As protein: CASSIGGETYEQYF.